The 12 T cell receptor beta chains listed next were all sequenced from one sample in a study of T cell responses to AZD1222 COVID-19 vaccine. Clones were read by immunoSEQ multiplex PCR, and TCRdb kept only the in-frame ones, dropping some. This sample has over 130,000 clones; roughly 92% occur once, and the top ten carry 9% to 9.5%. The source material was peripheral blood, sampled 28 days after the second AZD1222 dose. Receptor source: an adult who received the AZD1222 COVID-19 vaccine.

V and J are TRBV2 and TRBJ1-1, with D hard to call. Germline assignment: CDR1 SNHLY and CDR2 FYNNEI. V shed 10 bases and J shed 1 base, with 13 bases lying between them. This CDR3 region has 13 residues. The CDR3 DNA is TGTGCCACCCTAGTTCTGGGGAACACTGAAGCTTTCTTT. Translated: CATLVLGNTEAFF.

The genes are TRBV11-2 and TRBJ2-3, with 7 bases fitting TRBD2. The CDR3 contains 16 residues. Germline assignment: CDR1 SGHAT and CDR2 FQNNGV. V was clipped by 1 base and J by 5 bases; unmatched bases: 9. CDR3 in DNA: TGTGCCAGCAGCTTAGGGTGGGCGGGGGAAAGAGATACGCAGTATTTT. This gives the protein CASSLGWAGERDTQYF. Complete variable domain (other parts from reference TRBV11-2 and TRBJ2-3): EAGVAQSPRYKIIEKRQSVAFWCNPISGHATLYWYQQILGQGPKLLIQFQNNGVVDDSQLPKDRFSAERLKGVDSTLKIQPAKLEDSAVYLCASSLGWAGERDTQYFGPGTRLTVL.

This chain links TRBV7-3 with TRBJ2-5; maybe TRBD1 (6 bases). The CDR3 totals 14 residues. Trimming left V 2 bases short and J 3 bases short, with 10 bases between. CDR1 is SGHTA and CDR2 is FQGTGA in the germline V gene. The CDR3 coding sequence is TGTGCCAGCAGCTTACGGCAGGGGAAAGAGACCCAGTACTTC. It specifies CASSLRQGKETQYF.

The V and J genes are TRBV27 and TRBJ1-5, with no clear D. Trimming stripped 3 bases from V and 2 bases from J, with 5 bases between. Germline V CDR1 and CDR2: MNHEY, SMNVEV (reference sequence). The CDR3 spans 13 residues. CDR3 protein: CASSFTGNQPQHF. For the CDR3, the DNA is TGTGCCAGCAGTTTTACGGGCAATCAGCCCCAGCATTTT.

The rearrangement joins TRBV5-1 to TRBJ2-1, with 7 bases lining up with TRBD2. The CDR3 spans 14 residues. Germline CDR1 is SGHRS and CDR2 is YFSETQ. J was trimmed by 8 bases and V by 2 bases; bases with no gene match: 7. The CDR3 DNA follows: TGCGCCAGCAGCTTTCTAACTAGCGAGGATGAGCAGTTCTTC. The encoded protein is CASSFLTSEDEQFF. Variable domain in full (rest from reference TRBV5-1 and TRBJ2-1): KAGVTQTPRYLIKTRGQQVTLSCSPISGHRSVSWYQQTPGQGLQFLFEYFSETQRNKGNFPGRFSGRQFSNSRSEMNVSTLELGDSALYLCASSFLTSEDEQFFGPGTRLTVL.

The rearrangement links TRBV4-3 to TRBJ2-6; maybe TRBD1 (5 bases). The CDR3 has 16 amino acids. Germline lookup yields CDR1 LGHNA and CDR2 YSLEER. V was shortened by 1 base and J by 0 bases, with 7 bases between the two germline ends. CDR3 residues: CASSQGGVSGANVLTF. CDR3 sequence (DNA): TGCGCCAGCAGCCAAGGGGGCGTCTCTGGGGCCAACGTCCTGACTTTC.

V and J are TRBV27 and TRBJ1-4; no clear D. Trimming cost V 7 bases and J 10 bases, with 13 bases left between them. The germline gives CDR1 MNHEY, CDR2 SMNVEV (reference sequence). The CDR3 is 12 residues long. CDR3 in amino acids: CASKSIQGKLFF. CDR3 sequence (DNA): TGTGCCAGCAAATCCATACAAGGAAAACTGTTTTTT.

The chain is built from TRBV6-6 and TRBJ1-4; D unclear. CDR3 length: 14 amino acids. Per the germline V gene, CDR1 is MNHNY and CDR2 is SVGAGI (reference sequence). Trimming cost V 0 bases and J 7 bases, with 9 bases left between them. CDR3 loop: CASSYSIEGEKLFF. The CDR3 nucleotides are TGTGCCAGCAGTTACTCGATTGAGGGTGAAAAACTGTTTTTT.

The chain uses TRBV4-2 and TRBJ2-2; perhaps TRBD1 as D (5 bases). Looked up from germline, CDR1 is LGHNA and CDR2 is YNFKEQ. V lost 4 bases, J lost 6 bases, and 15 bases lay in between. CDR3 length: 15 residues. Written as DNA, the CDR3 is TGTGCCAGCAGCCCGAATCCAGGGTACGCCGGGGAGCTGTTTTTT. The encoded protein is CASSPNPGYAGELFF.

The CDR3 reads CASSFPNQPGLAGSGRDNEQFF. Written as DNA, the CDR3 is TGTGCCAGCAGCTTCCCAAATCAGCCGGGACTAGCGGGATCGGGTCGAGACAATGAGCAGTTCTTC. This chain links TRBV7-8 with TRBJ2-1, with 13 bases identical to TRBD2. The CDR3 totals 22 residues. V lost 3 bases to trimming and J lost 5 bases; unmatched junction nucleotides: 22. Germline CDR1 is SGHVS and CDR2 is FQNEAQ.

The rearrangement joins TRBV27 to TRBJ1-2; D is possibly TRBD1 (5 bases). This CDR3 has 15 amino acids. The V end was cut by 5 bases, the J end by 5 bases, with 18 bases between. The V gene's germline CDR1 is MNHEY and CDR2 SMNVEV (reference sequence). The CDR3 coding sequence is TGTGCCAGCAGTCCCTCACAGGAAGGGTGGTATGGCTACACCTTC. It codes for CASSPSQEGWYGYTF.

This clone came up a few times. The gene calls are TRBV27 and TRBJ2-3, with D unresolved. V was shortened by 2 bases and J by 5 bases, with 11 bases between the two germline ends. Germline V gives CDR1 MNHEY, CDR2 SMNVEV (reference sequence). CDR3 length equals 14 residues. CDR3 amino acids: CASSLVGYVDTQYF. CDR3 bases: TGTGCCAGCAGTTTAGTGGGTTATGTAGATACGCAGTATTTT.